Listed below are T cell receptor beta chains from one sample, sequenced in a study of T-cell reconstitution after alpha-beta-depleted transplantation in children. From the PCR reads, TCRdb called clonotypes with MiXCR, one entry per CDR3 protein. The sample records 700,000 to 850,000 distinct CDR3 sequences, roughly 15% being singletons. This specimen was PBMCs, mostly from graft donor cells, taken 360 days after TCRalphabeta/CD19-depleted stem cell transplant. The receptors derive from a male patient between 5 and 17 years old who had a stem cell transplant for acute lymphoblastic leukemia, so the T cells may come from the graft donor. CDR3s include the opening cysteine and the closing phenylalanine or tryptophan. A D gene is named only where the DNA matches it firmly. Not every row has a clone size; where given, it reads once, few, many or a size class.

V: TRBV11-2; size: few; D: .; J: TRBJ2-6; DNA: TGTGCCAGCAGCTTGGAGACAGGAGGGAGCCCTGGGGCCAACGTCCTGACTTTC; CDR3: CASSLETGGSPGANVLTF
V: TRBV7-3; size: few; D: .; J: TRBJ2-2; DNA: TGTGCCAGCAGCGCACCTCCCGAGACAGCCACCGTAAACACCGGGGAGCTGTTTTTT; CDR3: CASSAPPETATVNTGELFF
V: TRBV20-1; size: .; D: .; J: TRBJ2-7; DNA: TGCAGTGCTAGTGAGTACTACGAGCAGTACTTC; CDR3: CSASEYYEQYF
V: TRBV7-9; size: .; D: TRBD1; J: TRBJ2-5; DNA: TGTGCCAGCAGCTTAGAGATGCAGGGGGCGAGTCGTGAGACCCAGTACTTC; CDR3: CASSLEMQGASRETQYF
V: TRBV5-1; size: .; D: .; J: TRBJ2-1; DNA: TGCGCCAGCAGCTTGGAGCACAGTTTCTACAATGAGCAGTTCTTC; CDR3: CASSLEHSFYNEQFF
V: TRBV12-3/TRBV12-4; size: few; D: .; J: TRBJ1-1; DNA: TGTGCCAGCAGTGATCCTGGACAGCACATGAACACTGAAGCTTTCTTT; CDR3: CASSDPGQHMNTEAFF
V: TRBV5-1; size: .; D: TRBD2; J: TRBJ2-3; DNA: TGCGCCAGCAGCTTAGGGACTACCCGTTACACAGATACGCAGTATTTT; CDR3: CASSLGTTRYTDTQYF
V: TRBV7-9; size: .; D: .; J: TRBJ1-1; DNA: TGTGCCAGCAGCTTAGGACACGGGGCCGAGTACACTGAAGCTTTCTTT; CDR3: CASSLGHGAEYTEAFF
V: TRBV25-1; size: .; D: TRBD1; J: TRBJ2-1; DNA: TGTGCCAGCAGTACACGGACAGGGGTCATATACAATGAGCAGTTCTTC; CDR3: CASSTRTGVIYNEQFF
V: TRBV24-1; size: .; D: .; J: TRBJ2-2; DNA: TGTGCCACCAGTGATTACTCGACACCGGGCGGGGAGCTGTTTTTT; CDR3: CATSDYSTPGGELFF
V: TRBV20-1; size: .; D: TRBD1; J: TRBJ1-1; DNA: TGCAGTGCTCTACAGGGGCCCCTGAACACTGAAGCTTTCTTT; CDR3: CSALQGPLNTEAFF
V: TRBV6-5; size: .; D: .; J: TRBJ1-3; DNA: TGTGCCAGCAGTTACTCGGGGGCCGGAAACACCATATATTTT; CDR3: CASSYSGAGNTIYF
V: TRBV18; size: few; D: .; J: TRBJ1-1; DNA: TGTGCCAGCTCTCTTACTGACAGCCCGAACACTGAAGCTTTCTTT; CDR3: CASSLTDSPNTEAFF
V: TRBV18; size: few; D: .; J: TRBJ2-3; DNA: TGTGCCAGCTCACCGCAGCGGGACAGGCGTAAAGATACGCAGTATTTT; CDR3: CASSPQRDRRKDTQYF
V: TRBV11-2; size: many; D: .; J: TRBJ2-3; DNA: TGTGCCAGCAGCTTAGTTGCGGGAAGATGGACAGATACGCAGTATTTT; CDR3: CASSLVAGRWTDTQYF
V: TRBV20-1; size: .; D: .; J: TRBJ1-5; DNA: TGCAGTGCTTACCCCGGGACACTTAATCAGCCCCAGCATTTT; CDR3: CSAYPGTLNQPQHF
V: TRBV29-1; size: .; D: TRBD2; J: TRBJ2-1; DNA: TGCAGCGTTGAAGTGGGGGGGGGAAGGAGATCCTACAATGAGCAGTTCTTC; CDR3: CSVEVGGGRRSYNEQFF
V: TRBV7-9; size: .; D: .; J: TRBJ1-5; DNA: TGTGCCAGCAGCTTTGACAGGCTGCAGCCCCAGCATTTT; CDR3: CASSFDRLQPQHF
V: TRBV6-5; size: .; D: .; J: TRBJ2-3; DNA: TGTGCCAGCAGTTCCATCGGGACTCGAGGCACAGATACGCAGTATTTT; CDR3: CASSSIGTRGTDTQYF
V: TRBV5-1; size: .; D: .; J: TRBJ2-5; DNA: TGCGCCAGCAGCTTGGAACCCAGGCAAGAGACCCAGTACTTC; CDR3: CASSLEPRQETQYF
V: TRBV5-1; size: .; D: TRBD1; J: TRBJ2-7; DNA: TGCGCCAGCAGCTTGCGGCCGGGACAGGGGGCCTACGAGCAGTACTTC; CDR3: CASSLRPGQGAYEQYF
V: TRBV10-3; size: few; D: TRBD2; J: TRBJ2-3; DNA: TGTGCCATCCTAGCGGGGGCCCGCGGAGATACGCAGTATTTT; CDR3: CAILAGARGDTQYF
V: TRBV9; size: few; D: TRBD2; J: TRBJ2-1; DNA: TGTGCCAGCAGCGTAGCAACCGGGACTAGCGGTTACAATGAGCAGTTCTTC; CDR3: CASSVATGTSGYNEQFF
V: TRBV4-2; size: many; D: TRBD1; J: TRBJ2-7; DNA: TGTGCCAGCAGCCAACGCCGGGACAGCTCCTACGAGCAGTACTTC; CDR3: CASSQRRDSSYEQYF
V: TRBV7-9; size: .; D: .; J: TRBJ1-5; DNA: TGTGCCAGCAGGGACGGCTTACAGCCCCAGCATTTT; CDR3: CASRDGLQPQHF
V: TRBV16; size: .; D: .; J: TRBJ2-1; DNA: TGTGCCAGCAGCCTCACACAAGGGTATGAGCAGTTCTTC; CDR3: CASSLTQGYEQFF
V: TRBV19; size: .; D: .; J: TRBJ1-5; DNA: TGTGCCAGTACCGGACAGTTGTATCAGCCCCAGCATTTT; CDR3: CASTGQLYQPQHF
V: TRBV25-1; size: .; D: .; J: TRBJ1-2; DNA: TGTGCCAGCAGTGAGGTGATTAACTATGGCTACACCTTC; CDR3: CASSEVINYGYTF
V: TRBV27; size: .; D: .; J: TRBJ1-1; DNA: TGTGCCAGCAGTTTTGCTTGGAACACTGAAGCTTTCTTT; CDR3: CASSFAWNTEAFF
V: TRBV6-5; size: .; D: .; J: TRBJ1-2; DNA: TGTGCCAGCAGTTACTCCCCAGAGGTGGATGGCTACACCTTC; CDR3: CASSYSPEVDGYTF
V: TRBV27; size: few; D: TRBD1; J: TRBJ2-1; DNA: TGTGCCAGCAGTTTAAACCCGACAGGGGGAAGGAATGAGCAGTTCTTC; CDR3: CASSLNPTGGRNEQFF
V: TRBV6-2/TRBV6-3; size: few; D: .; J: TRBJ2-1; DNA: TGTGCCAGCAGTCCAAACGGGTATGAGCAGTTCTTC; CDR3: CASSPNGYEQFF
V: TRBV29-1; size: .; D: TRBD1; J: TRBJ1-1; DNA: TGCAGCGCCGGACAGGGGAGCACTGAAGCTTTCTTT; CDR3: CSAGQGSTEAFF
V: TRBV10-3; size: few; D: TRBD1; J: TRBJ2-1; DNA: TGTGCCATCGGGGACAGCTCCTACAATGAGCAGTTCTTC; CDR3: CAIGDSSYNEQFF
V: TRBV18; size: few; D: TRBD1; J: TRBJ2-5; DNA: TGTGCCAGCTCAACCAATACAGGGGCCCAAGAGACCCAGTACTTC; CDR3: CASSTNTGAQETQYF
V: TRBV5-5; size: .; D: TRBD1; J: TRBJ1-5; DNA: TGTGCCAGCAGCCCCTACGGACAGGGGCTGGCGAATCAGCCCCAGCATTTT; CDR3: CASSPYGQGLANQPQHF
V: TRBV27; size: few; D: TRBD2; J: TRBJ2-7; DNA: TGTGCCAGCAGTTTACAAGGACTAGCGGGAGCCTACGAGCAGTACTTC; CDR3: CASSLQGLAGAYEQYF
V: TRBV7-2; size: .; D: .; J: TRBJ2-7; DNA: TGTGCCAGCAGCTTAAATCACGAGCAGTACTTC; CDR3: CASSLNHEQYF
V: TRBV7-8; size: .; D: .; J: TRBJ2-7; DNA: TGTGCTTGTATGGACAGTTTCTCCTACGAGCAGTACTTC; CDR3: CACMDSFSYEQYF
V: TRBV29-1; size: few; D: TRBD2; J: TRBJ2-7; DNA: TGCAGCGTTGACTCCGGGACTAGCGGTTCCTACGAGCAGTACTTC; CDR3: CSVDSGTSGSYEQYF
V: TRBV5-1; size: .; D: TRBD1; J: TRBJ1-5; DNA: TGCGCCAGCAGCTTGTCAGGGGGCCGCAATCAGCCCCAGCATTTT; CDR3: CASSLSGGRNQPQHF
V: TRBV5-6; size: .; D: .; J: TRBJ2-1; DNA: TGTGCCAGCAGCTTGGTAGAAGGTGGACTCCATGAGCAGTTCTTC; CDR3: CASSLVEGGLHEQFF
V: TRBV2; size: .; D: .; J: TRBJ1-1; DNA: TGTGCCAGCAGTCCGGTCGGGGTAGGAACTGAAGCTTTCTTT; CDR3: CASSPVGVGTEAFF
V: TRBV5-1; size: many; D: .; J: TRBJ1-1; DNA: TGCGCCAGCAGCTTGGATGGGCTCCCCTGGGAAGCTTTCTTT; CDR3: CASSLDGLPWEAFF
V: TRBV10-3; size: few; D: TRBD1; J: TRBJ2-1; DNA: TGTGCCATCAGTGAGTTGGCAGGGGGACCGGAAAAACCCTACAATGAGCAGTTCTTC; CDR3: CAISELAGGPEKPYNEQFF
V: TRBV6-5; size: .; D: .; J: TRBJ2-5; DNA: TGTGCCAGCAGTTACTCAAACACCCCGGGATGGCAAGAGACCCAGTACTTC; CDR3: CASSYSNTPGWQETQYF
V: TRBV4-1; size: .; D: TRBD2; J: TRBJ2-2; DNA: TGCGCCAGCAGCCAAGATAAGTGTAATAGCGGGAGGGCCGGGGGCGGGGAGCTGTTTTTT; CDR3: CASSQDKCNSGRAGGGELFF
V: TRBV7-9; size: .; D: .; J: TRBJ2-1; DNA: TGTGCCAGCAGCTTAGAGTCGGGAGAGTACAATGAGCAGTTCTTC; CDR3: CASSLESGEYNEQFF
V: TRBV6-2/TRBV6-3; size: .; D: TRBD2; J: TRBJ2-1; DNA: TGTGCCAGCAGTCCGGGGACTAAGTACCCCAATGAGCAGTTCTTC; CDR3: CASSPGTKYPNEQFF
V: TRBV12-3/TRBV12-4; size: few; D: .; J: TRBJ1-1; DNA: TGTGCCAGCAGTCCCGGGGTAATCGCTGAAGCTTTCTTT; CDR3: CASSPGVIAEAFF
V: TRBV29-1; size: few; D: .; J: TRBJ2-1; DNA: TGCAGCGTTGGTATAGCCTATGAGCAGTTCTTC; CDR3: CSVGIAYEQFF
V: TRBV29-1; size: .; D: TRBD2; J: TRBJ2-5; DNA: TGCAGCGCCCGGGGGGCCGGGACTAGCAGACAAGAGACCCAGTACTTC; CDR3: CSARGAGTSRQETQYF
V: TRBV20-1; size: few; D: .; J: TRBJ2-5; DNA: TGCAGTGCTAACGGACTAAAAGAGACCCAGTACTTC; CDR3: CSANGLKETQYF
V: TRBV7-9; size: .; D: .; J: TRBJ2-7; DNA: TGTGCCAGCAGCCCCCAAGTCCATACCTACGAGCAGTACTTC; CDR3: CASSPQVHTYEQYF
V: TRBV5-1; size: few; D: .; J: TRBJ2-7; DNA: TGCGCCAGCAGTCCTCGTATGACCTACGAGCAGTACTTC; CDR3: CASSPRMTYEQYF